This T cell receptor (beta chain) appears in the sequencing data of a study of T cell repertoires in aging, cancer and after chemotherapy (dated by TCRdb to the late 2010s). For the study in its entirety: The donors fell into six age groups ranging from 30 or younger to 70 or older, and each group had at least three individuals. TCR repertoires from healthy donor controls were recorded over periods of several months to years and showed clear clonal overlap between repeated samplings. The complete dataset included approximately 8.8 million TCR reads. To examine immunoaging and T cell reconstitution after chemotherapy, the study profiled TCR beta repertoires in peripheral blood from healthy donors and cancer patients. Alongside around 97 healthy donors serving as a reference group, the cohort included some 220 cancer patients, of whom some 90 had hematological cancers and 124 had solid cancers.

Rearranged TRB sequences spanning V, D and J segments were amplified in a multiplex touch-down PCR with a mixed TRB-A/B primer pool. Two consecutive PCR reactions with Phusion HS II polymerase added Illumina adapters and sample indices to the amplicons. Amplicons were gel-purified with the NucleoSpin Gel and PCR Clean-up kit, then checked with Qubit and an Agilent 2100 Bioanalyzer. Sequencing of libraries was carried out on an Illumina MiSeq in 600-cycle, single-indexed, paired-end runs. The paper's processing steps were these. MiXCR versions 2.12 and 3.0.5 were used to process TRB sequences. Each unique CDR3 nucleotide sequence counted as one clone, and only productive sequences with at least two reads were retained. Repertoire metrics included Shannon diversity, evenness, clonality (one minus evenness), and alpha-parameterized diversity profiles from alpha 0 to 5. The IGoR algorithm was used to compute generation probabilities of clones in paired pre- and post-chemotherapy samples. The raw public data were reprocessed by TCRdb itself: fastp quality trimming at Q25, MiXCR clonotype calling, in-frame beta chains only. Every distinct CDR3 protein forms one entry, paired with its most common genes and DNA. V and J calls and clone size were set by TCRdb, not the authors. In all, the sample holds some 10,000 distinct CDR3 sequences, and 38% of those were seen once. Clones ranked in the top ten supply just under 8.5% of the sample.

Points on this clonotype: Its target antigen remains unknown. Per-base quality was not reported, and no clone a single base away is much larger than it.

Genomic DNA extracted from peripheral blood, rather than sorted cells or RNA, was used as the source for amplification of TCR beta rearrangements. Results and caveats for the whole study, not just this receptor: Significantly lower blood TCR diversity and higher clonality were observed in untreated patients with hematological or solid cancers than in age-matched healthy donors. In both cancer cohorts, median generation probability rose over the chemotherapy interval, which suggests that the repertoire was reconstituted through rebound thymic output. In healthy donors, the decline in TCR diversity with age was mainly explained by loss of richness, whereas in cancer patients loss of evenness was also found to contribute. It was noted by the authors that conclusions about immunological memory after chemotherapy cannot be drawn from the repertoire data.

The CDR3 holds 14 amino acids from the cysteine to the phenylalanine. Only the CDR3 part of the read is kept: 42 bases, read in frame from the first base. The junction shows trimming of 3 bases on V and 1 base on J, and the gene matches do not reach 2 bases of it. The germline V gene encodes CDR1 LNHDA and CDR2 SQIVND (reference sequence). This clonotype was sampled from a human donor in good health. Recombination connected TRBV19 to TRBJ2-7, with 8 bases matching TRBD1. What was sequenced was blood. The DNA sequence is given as TGTGCCAGTAGTATTTGGACAGGGTCCTACGAGCAGTACTTC. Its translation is CASSIWTGSYEQYF.